A single sample gave rise to the 17 T cell receptor beta chains below, sequenced in a study of cytomegalovirus exposure and HLA in healthy donors. Use of 60 Vbeta and 13 Jbeta primers characterized the PCR. The table came from immunoSEQ multiplex PCR; TCRdb's copy has only in-frame clones and leaves some out. Here the sample spans about 150,000 clones, about 75% being singletons. Sequencing was carried out using PBMCs. These receptors all come from a young man in good health and CMV-seronegative.

V and J are TRBV18 and TRBJ2-3; 7 bases are shared with TRBD1. This CDR3 has 14 residues. The germline V gene encodes CDR1 KGHSH and CDR2 LQKENI. The V gene end was trimmed by 3 bases and the J gene end by 8 bases; junction bases not matched to a gene: 8. This CDR3 reads CASSPDTTGRTQYF. The CDR3 region has the DNA TGTGCCAGCTCACCTGATACGACAGGGCGTACGCAGTATTTT.

V is TRBV27 and J is TRBJ1-5; a possible D gene is TRBD1 (6 bases). Germline values: CDR1 MNHEY, CDR2 SMNVEV (reference sequence). The ends were cut back, 6 bases at V and 11 bases at J, with 14 bases in the middle. The CDR3 has 12 amino acids. This CDR3 reads CASSIGGRAQHF. DNA for the CDR3: TGTGCCAGCAGCATAGGGGGAAGGGCCCAGCATTTT.

V and J are TRBV5-6 and TRBJ2-1; 10 bases fit TRBD1. This CDR3 spans 14 amino acids. V gave up 8 bases and J gave up 9 bases; unmatched junction bases: 11. Germline V gene lookup returns CDR1 SGHDT and CDR2 YYEEEE. CDR3: CASIGQGGPTEQFF. The CDR3 region has the DNA TGTGCCAGTATCGGACAGGGGGGGCCTACTGAGCAGTTCTTC.

The chain uses TRBV27 and TRBJ2-6, with 10 bases lining up with TRBD1. The germline V gene encodes CDR1 MNHEY and CDR2 SMNVEV (reference sequence). The CDR3 is 19 amino acids. Losses at the gene ends were 5 bases for V and 3 bases for J; bases not matched to a gene: 13. The CDR3 sequence: CASSLGPGQGNLGANVLTF. In DNA form, the CDR3 reads TGTGCCAGCAGTCTGGGACCGGGACAGGGGAATCTTGGGGCCAACGTCCTGACTTTC.

This sequence joins TRBV6-1 and TRBJ1-5; D is unresolved. The germline V gene has CDR1 MNHNS and CDR2 SASEGT. V dropped 3 bases and J dropped 0 bases, with 9 bases sitting between them. The CDR3 totals 15 residues. The CDR3 DNA reads TGTGCCAGCAGTGATGTCATTTTTAGCAATCAGCCCCAGCATTTT. The encoded protein is CASSDVIFSNQPQHF.

The chain is built from TRBV5-6 and TRBJ1-1; D unresolved. The CDR3 loop spans 14 amino acids. The V gene's germline CDR1 is SGHDT and CDR2 YYEEEE. With 0 bases removed from V and 2 bases from J, the gap between germline ends came to 8 bases. CDR3 nucleotide sequence: TGTGCCAGCAGCTTGGGCCCAACTAACACTGAAGCTTTCTTT. Translation gives CASSLGPTNTEAFF.

This chain connects TRBV5-8 to TRBJ2-1; TRBD1 agrees at 8 bases. From germline, CDR1 is SGHTS and CDR2 YDEGEE. The junction had 22 bases not matched to a gene; V was cut back by 6 bases and J by 5 bases. The CDR3 sequence is 19 residues long. The CDR3 nucleotides read TGTGCCAGCAACAACGAAATCTTCACAGGGGGACCGCTGAACAATGAGCAGTTCTTC. Amino acid sequence: CASNNEIFTGGPLNNEQFF.

The V gene is TRBV14, the J gene TRBJ2-5; a possible D gene is TRBD2 (6 bases). The germline V gene has CDR1 SGHDN and CDR2 FVKESK. This CDR3 has 14 residues. Trimming left V 4 bases short and J 5 bases short, with 14 bases between. CDR3 DNA sequence: TGTGCCAGCAGCCCCAGGGATCGGGGGGAGACCCAGTACTTC. Encoded protein: CASSPRDRGETQYF.

This clone was recorded once. The chain is built from TRBV7-8 and TRBJ2-1; 10 bases are a match to TRBD2. Germline CDR1 reads SGHVS; CDR2 reads FQNEAQ. This CDR3 contains 20 residues. J was trimmed by 0 bases and V by 1 base; bases with no gene match: 12. The CDR3 region is CASSLGRLGLAASSYNEQFF. As DNA, the CDR3 is TGTGCCAGCAGCTTAGGGCGGTTAGGACTAGCGGCTAGCTCCTACAATGAGCAGTTCTTC.

This chain uses TRBV2 with TRBJ1-3; maybe TRBD1 (6 bases). The V gene lost 8 bases and the J gene lost 0 bases, with 11 bases spanning the gap. Germline CDR1 SNHLY, CDR2 FYNNEI. This CDR3 has 14 amino acids. The CDR3 loop reads CASRAGASGNTIYF. The CDR3 nucleotides are TGTGCCAGCCGGGCGGGGGCCTCTGGAAACACCATATATTTT.

V is TRBV30 and J is TRBJ1-2; TRBD1 aligns across 7 bases. V dropped 2 bases and J dropped 2; count of bases not matched to a gene: 2. The length of the CDR3 is 13 residues. CDR1 and CDR2 from the germline V gene are GTSNPN and SVGIG (reference sequence). The CDR3 protein is CAWSQQGNYGYTF. The CDR3 nucleotides read TGTGCCTGGAGTCAACAGGGGAACTATGGCTACACCTTC.

The rearrangement uses TRBV19 and TRBJ2-7; 9 bases are a match to TRBD2. The length of the CDR3 is 14 residues. The V and J ends lost 6 bases and 0 bases, in that order; junction bases with no gene match: 3. Germline CDR1 and CDR2: LNHDA and SQIVND (reference sequence). The CDR3 DNA sequence: TGTGCCAGTAGAGCAGCGGGAGGCTCCTACGAGCAGTACTTC. Amino acid sequence: CASRAAGGSYEQYF.

In this sample, this clone turned up once. This rearrangement joins TRBV29-1 to TRBJ1-2; a possible D gene is TRBD1 (6 bases). V was shortened by 8 bases and J by 5 bases, with 18 bases between the two germline ends. The CDR3 consists of 13 residues. Germline loops: CDR1 SQVTM, CDR2 ANQGSEA. The CDR3 region has the DNA TGCAGCTCCTGGACAGAAACTGTTTATGGCTACACCTTC. Protein product: CSSWTETVYGYTF.

The rearrangement links TRBV6-1 to TRBJ2-1; 9 bases agree with TRBD1. Germline values: CDR1 MNHNS, CDR2 SASEGT. V lost 3 bases to trimming and J lost 2 bases; unmatched junction nucleotides: 2. CDR3 length: 15 amino acids. As DNA, the CDR3 is TGTGCCAGCAGTGACACAGGGGGCGCCTACAATGAGCAGTTCTTC. It encodes CASSDTGGAYNEQFF.

The J gene is TRBJ2-6, the V gene TRBV4-3; D is ambiguous. Germline CDR1 and CDR2: LGHNA and YSLEER. With 0 bases removed from V and 0 bases from J, the gap between germline ends came to 6 bases. This CDR3 region has 16 residues. CDR3 nucleotide sequence: TGCGCCAGCAGCCAAGAGGGCCCCTCTGGGGCCAACGTCCTGACTTTC. Amino acids: CASSQEGPSGANVLTF.

This clone was seen a single time. The V call is TRBV2, the J call TRBJ2-4, with TRBD2 matching 8 bases. Germline CDR1 is SNHLY and CDR2 is FYNNEI. Losses at the gene ends were 2 bases for V and 8 bases for J; bases not matched to a gene: 8. The CDR3 has 15 residues. The CDR3 DNA follows: TGTGCCAGCAGTGAACCCGGGAGGGGAAATTACATTCAGTACTTC. Its protein product is CASSEPGRGNYIQYF.

This clone was counted once. This chain uses TRBV7-8 with TRBJ1-4; D is unresolved. Germline-derived CDR1 and CDR2 are SGHVS and FQNEAQ. This CDR3 contains 12 residues. Trimming stripped 10 bases from V and 8 bases from J, with 14 bases between. CDR3: CAIRGSDEKLFF. In DNA form, the CDR3 reads TGTGCCATTCGAGGCTCAGACGAAAAACTGTTTTTT. Combining the CDR3 with reference TRBV7-8 and TRBJ1-4 gives the whole variable domain GAGVSQSPRYKVAKRGQDVALRCDPISGHVSLFWYQQALGQGPEFLTYFQNEAQLDKSGLPSDRFFAERPEGSVSTLKIQRTQQEDSAVYLCAIRGSDEKLFFGSGTQLSVL.